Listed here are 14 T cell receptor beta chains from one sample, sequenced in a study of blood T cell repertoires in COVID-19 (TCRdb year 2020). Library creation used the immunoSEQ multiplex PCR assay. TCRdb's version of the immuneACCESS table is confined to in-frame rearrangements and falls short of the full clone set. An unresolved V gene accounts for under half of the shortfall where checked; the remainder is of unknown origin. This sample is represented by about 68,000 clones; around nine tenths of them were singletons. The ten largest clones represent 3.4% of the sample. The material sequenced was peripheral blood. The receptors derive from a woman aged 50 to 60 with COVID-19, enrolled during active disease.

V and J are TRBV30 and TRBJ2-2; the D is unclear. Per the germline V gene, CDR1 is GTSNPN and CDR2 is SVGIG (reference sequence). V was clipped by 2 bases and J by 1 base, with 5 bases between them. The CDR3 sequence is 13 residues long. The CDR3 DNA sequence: TGTGCCTGGAGTCCTATGAACACCGGGGAGCTGTTTTTT. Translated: CAWSPMNTGELFF.

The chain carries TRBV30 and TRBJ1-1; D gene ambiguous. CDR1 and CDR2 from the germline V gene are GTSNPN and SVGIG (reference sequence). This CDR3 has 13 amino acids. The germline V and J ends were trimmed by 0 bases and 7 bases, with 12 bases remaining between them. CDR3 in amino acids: CAWSVLAGYEAFF. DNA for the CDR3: TGTGCCTGGAGTGTATTGGCGGGGTATGAAGCTTTCTTT.

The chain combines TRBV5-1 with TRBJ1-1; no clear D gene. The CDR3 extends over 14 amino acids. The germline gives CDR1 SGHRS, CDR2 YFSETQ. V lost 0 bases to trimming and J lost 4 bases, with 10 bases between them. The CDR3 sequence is CASSLARVGTEAFF. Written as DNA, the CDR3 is TGCGCCAGCAGCTTGGCCCGGGTGGGCACTGAAGCTTTCTTT.

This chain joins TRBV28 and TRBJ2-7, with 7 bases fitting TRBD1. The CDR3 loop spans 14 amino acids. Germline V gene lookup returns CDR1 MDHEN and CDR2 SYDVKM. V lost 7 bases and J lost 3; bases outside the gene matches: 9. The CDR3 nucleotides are TGTGCCAGCAAACGACAGGGTCCGGTCTACGAGCAGTACTTC. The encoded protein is CASKRQGPVYEQYF.

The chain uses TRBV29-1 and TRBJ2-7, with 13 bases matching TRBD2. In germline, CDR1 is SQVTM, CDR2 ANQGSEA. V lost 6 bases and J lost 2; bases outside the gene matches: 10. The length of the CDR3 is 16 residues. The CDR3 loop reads CSVGTSGRGSPYEQYF. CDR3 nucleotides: TGCAGCGTCGGAACTAGCGGGAGGGGGAGTCCCTACGAGCAGTACTTC.

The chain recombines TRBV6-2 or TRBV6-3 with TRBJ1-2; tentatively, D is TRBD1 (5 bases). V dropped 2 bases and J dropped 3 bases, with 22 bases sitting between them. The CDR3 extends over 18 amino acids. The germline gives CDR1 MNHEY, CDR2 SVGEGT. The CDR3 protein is CASSYPYPDRRLYYGYTF. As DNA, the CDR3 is TGTGCCAGCAGTTACCCCTATCCCGACAGACGTCTATACTATGGCTACACCTTC.

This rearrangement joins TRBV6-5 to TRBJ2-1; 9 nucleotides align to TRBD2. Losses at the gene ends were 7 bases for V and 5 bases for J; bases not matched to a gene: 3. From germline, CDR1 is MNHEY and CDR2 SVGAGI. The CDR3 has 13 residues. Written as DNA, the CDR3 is TGTGCCAGCACAGCGGGAGGTGACAATGAGCAGTTCTTC. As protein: CASTAGGDNEQFF.

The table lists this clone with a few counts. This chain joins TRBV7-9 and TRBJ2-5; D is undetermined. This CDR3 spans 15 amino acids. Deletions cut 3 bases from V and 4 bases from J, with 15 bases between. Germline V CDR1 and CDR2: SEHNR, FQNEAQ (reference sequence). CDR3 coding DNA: TGTGCCAGCAGCTTGGCCACGCCAAGTGTAGAGACCCAGTACTTC. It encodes CASSLATPSVETQYF.

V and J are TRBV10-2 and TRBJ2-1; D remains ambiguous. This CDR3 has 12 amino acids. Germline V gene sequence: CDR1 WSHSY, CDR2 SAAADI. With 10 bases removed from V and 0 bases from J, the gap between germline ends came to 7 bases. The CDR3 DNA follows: TGCGCCACACGGAGCTCCTACAATGAGCAGTTCTTC. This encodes CATRSSYNEQFF.

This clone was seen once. The CDR3 region has the DNA TGTGCCAGCAGCAATTACTACGAGCAGTACTTC. Protein product: CASSNYYEQYF. The chain employs TRBV7-2 and TRBJ2-7; D is undetermined. V shed 5 bases and J shed 3 bases, with 5 bases lying between them. Germline V gene lookup returns CDR1 SGHTA and CDR2 FQGNSA. The CDR3 sequence is 11 residues long.

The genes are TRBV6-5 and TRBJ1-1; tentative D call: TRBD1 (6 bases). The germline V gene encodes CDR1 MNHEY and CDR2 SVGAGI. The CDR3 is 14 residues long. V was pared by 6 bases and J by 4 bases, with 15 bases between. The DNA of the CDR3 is TGTGCCAGCAGGGGGGCCGGGTCGGGCACTGAAGCTTTCTTT. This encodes CASRGAGSGTEAFF.

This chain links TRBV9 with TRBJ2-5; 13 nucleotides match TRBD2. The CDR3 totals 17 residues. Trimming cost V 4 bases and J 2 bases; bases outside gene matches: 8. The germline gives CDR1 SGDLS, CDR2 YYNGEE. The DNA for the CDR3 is TGTGCCAGCAGCTTCGGACTAGCGGGAGTTGGACAAGAGACCCAGTACTTC. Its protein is CASSFGLAGVGQETQYF.

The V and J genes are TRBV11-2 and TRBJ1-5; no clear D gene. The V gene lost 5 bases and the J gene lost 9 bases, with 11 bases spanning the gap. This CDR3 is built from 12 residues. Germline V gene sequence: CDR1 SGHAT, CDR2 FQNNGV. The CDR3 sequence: CASSRGDTPQHF. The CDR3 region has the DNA TGTGCCAGCAGCCGCGGAGATACGCCCCAGCATTTT.

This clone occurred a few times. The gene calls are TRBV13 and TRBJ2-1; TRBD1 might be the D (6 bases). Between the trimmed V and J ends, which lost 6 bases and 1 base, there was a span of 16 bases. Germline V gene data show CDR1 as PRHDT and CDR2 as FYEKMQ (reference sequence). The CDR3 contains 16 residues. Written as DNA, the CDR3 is TGTGCCAGCAGTCGAACTTGGACAGATTCCTACAATGAGCAGTTCTTC. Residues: CASSRTWTDSYNEQFF. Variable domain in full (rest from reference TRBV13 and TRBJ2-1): AAGVIQSPRHLIKEKRETATLKCYPIPRHDTVYWYQQGPGQDPQFLISFYEKMQSDKGSIPDRFSAQQFSDYHSELNMSSLELGDSALYFCASSRTWTDSYNEQFFGPGTRLTVL.